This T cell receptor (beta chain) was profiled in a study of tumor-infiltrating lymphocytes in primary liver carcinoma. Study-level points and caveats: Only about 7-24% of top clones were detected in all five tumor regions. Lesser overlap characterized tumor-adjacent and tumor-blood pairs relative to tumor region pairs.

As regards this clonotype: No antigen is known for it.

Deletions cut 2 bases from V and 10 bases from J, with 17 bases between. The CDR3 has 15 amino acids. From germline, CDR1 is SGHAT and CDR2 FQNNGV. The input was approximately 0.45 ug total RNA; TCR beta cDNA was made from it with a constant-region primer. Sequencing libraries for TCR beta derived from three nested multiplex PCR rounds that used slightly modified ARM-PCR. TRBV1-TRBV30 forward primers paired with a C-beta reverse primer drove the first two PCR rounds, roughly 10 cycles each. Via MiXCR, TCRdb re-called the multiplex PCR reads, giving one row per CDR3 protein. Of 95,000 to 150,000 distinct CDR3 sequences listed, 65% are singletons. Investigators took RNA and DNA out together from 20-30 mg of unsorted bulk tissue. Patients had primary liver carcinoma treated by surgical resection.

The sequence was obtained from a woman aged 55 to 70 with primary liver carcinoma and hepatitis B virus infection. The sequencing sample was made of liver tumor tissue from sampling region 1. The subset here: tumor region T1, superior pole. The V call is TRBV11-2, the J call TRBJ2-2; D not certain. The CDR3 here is CASSLFGPNTMELFF. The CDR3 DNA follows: TGTGCCAGCAGCTTATTCGGGCCGAACACCATGGAGCTGTTTTTT.